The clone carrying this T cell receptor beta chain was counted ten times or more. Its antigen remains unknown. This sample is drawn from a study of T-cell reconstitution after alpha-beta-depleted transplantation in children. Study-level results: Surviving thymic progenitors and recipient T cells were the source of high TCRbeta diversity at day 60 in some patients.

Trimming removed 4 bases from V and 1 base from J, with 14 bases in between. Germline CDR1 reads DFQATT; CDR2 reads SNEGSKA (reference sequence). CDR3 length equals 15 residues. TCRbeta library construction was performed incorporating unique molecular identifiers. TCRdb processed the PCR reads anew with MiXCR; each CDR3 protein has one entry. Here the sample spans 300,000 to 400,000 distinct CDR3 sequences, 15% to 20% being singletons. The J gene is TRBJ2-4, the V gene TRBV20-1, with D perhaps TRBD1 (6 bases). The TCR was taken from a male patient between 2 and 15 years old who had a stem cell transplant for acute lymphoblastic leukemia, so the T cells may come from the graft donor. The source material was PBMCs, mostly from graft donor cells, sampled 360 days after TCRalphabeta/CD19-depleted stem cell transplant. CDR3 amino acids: CSAKTGNWAKNIQYF. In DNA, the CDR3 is TGCAGTGCTAAAACAGGGAATTGGGCCAAAAACATTCAGTACTTC.